Below are 3 T cell receptor beta chains sequenced from a single sample in a study of metastatic and nonmetastatic thyroid tumors. Patients underwent thyroid surgery, and none had received any treatment before it. TCRdb re-clonotyped the PCR reads through MiXCR. This repertoire shows tens of thousands of clones, 20% found once; its top ten account for roughly 4.5%. The sequenced sample consisted of adjacent normal tissue. Receptor source: a female donor with papillary thyroid cancer or a benign thyroid nodule (not recorded which). Some clones in this sample may be carry-over from other donors' samples.

The table lists this clone with a few counts. The chain recombines TRBV29-1 with TRBJ2-5; TRBD2 matches 10 bases. J gave up 4 bases and V 4 bases, and 6 bases lay outside the gene matches. CDR3 length: 14 amino acids. Germline loops: CDR1 SQVTM, CDR2 ANQGSEA. The CDR3 coding sequence is TGCAGCGTTGTGCTAGCGGGAGTCCCAGAGACCCAGTACTTC. The encoded protein is CSVVLAGVPETQYF.

As concerns this clone: Compared with germline, one end of the junction differs, possibly owing to a read error. The chain carries TRBV20-1 and TRBJ2-1, with D uncertain. Germline loops: CDR1 DFQATT, CDR2 SNEGSKA (reference sequence). This CDR3 has 17 amino acids. Here the CDR3 DNA reads TGCAGTGCTAGAGATTCGAGGCGGACCGGCTCCTACAATGAGCAGCTCTTC. Its protein is CSARDSRRTGSYNEQLF.

About this clone: The junction differs from germline at one of its ends, possibly a read error. The V and J genes are TRBV11-2 and TRBJ2-6; tentatively, D is TRBD2 (6 bases). This CDR3 has 19 residues. Germline-derived CDR1 and CDR2 are SGHAT and FQNNGV. The CDR3 region has the DNA TGTGCCAGCAGCTTAGGCCTTCAGGGACCCCGGGGGTGGGCCAACGCCCTGACTTTC. Translated: CASSLGLQGPRGWANALTF.